Sequencing of this T cell receptor beta chain was carried out in a study of OX40 agonist ivuxolimab in advanced cancers. Overall study context: With ivuxolimab, an agonistic anti-OX40 (CD134) antibody, patients were treated. The dose of intravenous ivuxolimab that patients received every 2 weeks ranged from 0.01 to 10 mg/kg.

General observations from the study: At 0.1 to 3.0 mg/kg, CD4+ and CD8+ blood T cells expanded clonally by week 6. On average, CD8+ T cells had more expanded clones than CD4+.

CDR3 length: 14 residues. The germline V gene has CDR1 SEHNR and CDR2 FQNEAQ (reference sequence). V gave up 1 base and J gave up 3 bases, with 10 bases separating them. Method: immunoSEQ multiplex PCR; TCRdb's copy keeps in-frame clones and lacks some. The table has about 70,000 clones, around nine tenths seen once; the top ten hold under 10%. Note on this clone: Its target is unknown.

The TCR originated in an adult with an advanced solid tumor such as melanoma, head and neck, liver or kidney cancer. Source: CD4+ or CD8+ T cells sorted from blood, taken in a trial of the OX40 agonist ivuxolimab. This chain links TRBV7-9 with TRBJ2-7; TRBD1 is a possible D gene (5 bases). The CDR3 region is CASSLVLQGYEQYF. Written as DNA, the CDR3 is TGTGCCAGCAGCTTAGTTTTGCAGGGCTACGAGCAGTACTTC.